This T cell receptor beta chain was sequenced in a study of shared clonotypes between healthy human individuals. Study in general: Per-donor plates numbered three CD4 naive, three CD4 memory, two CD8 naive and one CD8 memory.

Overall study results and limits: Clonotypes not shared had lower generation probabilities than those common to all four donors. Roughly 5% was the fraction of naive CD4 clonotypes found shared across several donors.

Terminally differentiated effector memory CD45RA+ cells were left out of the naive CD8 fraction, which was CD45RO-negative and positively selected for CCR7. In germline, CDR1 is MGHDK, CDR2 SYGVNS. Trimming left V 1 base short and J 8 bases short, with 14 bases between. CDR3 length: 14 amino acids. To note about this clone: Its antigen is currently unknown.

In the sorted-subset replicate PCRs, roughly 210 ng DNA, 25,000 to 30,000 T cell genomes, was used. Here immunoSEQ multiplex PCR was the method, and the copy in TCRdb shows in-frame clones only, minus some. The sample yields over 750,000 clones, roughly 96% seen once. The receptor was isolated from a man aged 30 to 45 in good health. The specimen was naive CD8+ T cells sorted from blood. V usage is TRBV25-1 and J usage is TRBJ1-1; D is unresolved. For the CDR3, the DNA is TGTGCCAGCAGTGAATCTCGCAACCCCGGAGAAGCTTTCTTT. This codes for CASSESRNPGEAFF. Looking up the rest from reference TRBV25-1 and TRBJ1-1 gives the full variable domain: EADIYQTPRYLVIGTGKKITLECSQTMGHDKMYWYQQDPGMELHLIHYSYGVNSTEKGDLSSESTVSRIRTEHFPLTLESARPSHTSQYLCASSESRNPGEAFFGQGTRLTVV.